The 26 T cell receptor beta chains listed next were all sequenced from one sample in a study of Ad26.COV2.S vaccination and SARS-CoV-2 variants. Method: immunoSEQ multiplex PCR; TCRdb's copy keeps in-frame clones and lacks some. The repertoire has over 400,000 clones, 80% to 95% of them found once; the top ten carry roughly 4%. Treatment of the sample: roughly 19 received Ad26.COV2.S at low or high dose, single or two shots; 5 received placebo; per-sample allocation not given. On day 63 after the first injection, vaccine and placebo recipients gave samples. The input for sequencing was peripheral blood, taken in a trial of Ad26.COV2.S vaccine versus placebo. These receptors came from a person aged 18-65 years who received the Ad26.COV2.S COVID-19 vaccine or a placebo.

The chain carries TRBV11-2 and TRBJ2-6; 12 positions agree with TRBD1. The V and J ends lost 4 bases and 4 bases, in that order; junction bases with no gene match: 11. Germline CDR1 SGHAT, CDR2 FQNNGV. This CDR3 comprises 19 residues. The CDR3, as DNA: TGTGCCAGCAGCTCCCTTATAGGGACAGGGGGCGTAGGGGCCAACGTCCTGACTTTC. Encoded protein: CASSSLIGTGGVGANVLTF. The entire variable domain, with the rest obtained from reference TRBV11-2 and TRBJ2-6, is as follows: EAGVAQSPRYKIIEKRQSVAFWCNPISGHATLYWYQQILGQGPKLLIQFQNNGVVDDSQLPKDRFSAERLKGVDSTLKIQPAKLEDSAVYLCASSSLIGTGGVGANVLTFGAGSRLTVL.

V is TRBV2 and J is TRBJ2-3; D is unresolved. The V end lost 6 bases, the J end lost 2 bases, and 15 bases lay between the germline ends. The V gene's germline CDR1 is SNHLY and CDR2 FYNNEI. The CDR3 sequence is 15 residues long. Here the CDR3 reads CASSGSPTHTDTQYF. CDR3 nucleotides: TGTGCCAGCAGCGGTAGTCCGACCCACACAGATACGCAGTATTTT.

The chain carries TRBV7-2 and TRBJ2-1; TRBD2 aligns across 7 bases. With V trimmed by 1 base and J by 15 bases, 6 bases remained unmatched. Germline CDR1 and CDR2: SGHTA and FQGNSA. This CDR3 has 12 residues. The CDR3: CASSLGGLNPFF. The DNA for the CDR3 is TGTGCCAGCAGCTTAGGGGGACTAAACCCGTTCTTC. The entire variable domain, with the rest obtained from reference TRBV7-2 and TRBJ2-1, is as follows: GAGVSQSPSNKVTEKGKDVELRCDPISGHTALYWYRQSLGQGLEFLIYFQGNSAPDKSGLPSDRFSAERTGGSVSTLTIQRTQQEDSAVYLCASSLGGLNPFFGPGTRLTVL.

The V gene is TRBV15, the J gene TRBJ2-2; D remains ambiguous. The CDR3 runs to 13 residues. The V and J ends lost 0 bases and 6 bases respectively, with 5 bases between them. CDR1 and CDR2 (germline): LNHNV, YYDKDF (reference sequence). Written as DNA, the CDR3 is TGTGCCACCAGCAGAGATTTCTCCGGGGAGCTGTTTTTT. Residues: CATSRDFSGELFF.

The J gene is TRBJ1-3, the V gene TRBV27; D unresolved. V was shortened by 4 bases and J by 0 bases, with 4 bases between the two germline ends. This CDR3 is built from 13 residues. The germline gives CDR1 MNHEY, CDR2 SMNVEV (reference sequence). The CDR3 loop is CASSSLSGNTIYF. DNA of the CDR3: TGTGCCAGCAGTTCCCTCTCTGGAAACACCATATATTTT.

This clone has only one observation. The chain has TRBV28 and TRBJ2-1; 11 bases agree with TRBD2. Germline V lookup: CDR1 MDHEN, CDR2 SYDVKM. V shed 6 bases, J shed 0 bases, and the junction held 16 bases outside the gene matches. The CDR3 length is 20 residues. Here the CDR3 DNA reads TGTGCCAGCAGGGATAAGAGGACTAGCGGGTACTATAGCTCCTACAATGAGCAGTTCTTC. Its translation: CASRDKRTSGYYSSYNEQFF.

V and J are TRBV7-9 and TRBJ2-7; TRBD1 is a possible D gene (6 bases). The CDR3 covers 13 residues. The germline V and J ends were trimmed by 5 bases and 2 bases, with 10 bases remaining between them. From germline, CDR1 is SEHNR and CDR2 FQNEAQ (reference sequence). The CDR3 sequence is CASSTQGTYEQYF. CDR3 bases: TGTGCCAGCAGCACACAGGGTACCTACGAGCAGTACTTC.

The chain combines TRBV5-4 with TRBJ1-1; D is uncertain. This CDR3 has 14 amino acids. Trimming took off 0 bases at V and 1 base at J, with 7 bases between the two ends. CDR1 SGHNT and CDR2 YYREEE come from the germline V gene (reference sequence). As DNA, the CDR3 is TGTGCCAGCAGCTTGGAACGGAGGAACACTGAAGCTTTCTTT. This codes for CASSLERRNTEAFF.

This clone was seen only a few times. The chain joins TRBV5-8 to TRBJ2-7, with TRBD2 matching over 10 bases. V shed 5 bases and J 3 bases; nucleotides not matched to a gene: 8. Germline CDR1 and CDR2: SGHTS and YDEGEE. The CDR3 has 15 amino acids. CDR3 region: CASRYLAGVFYEQYF. The CDR3, as DNA: TGTGCCAGCAGGTATCTAGCGGGAGTTTTCTACGAGCAGTACTTC.

Here the CDR3 DNA reads TGTGCCAGTAGTATACCACAGGGGGACAATGAGCAGTTCTTC. It translates to CASSIPQGDNEQFF. V gene TRBV19 combines with J gene TRBJ2-1; 8 positions match TRBD1. This CDR3 spans 14 amino acids. CDR1 is LNHDA, CDR2 SQIVND, per germline (reference sequence). V gave up 2 bases and J gave up 5 bases; unmatched junction bases: 2.

The chain couples TRBV19 to TRBJ2-1; 11 positions agree with TRBD2. CDR1 and CDR2 from the germline V gene are LNHDA and SQIVND (reference sequence). The CDR3 has 20 residues. V was pared by 4 bases and J by 6 bases, with 20 bases of the junction left unmatched. CDR3 nucleotide sequence: TGTGCCAGTAGTAAGGGGGGACGCAACCGACTAGCGGGATACCTCAATGAGCAGTTCTTC. Protein sequence: CASSKGGRNRLAGYLNEQFF.

Points on this clone: This CDR3 is also generated by other DNA sequences in the sample. This rearrangement joins TRBV29-1 to TRBJ2-1; possibly TRBD2 for D (5 bases). Germline lookup yields CDR1 SQVTM and CDR2 ANQGSEA. V shed 1 base and J shed 3 bases, with 7 bases lying between them. The CDR3 extends over 13 amino acids. The CDR3 sequence is CSVEGGSYNEQFF. The CDR3 DNA is TGCAGCGTTGAAGGAGGGAGCTACAATGAGCAGTTCTTC.

This clone has a handful of counts. The chain combines TRBV19 with TRBJ1-3; 7 bases are a match to TRBD1. This CDR3 contains 15 residues. V lost 3 bases and J lost 0; bases outside the gene matches: 2. CDR1 and CDR2 from the germline V gene are LNHDA and SQIVND (reference sequence). CDR3 sequence (DNA): TGTGCCAGTAGTATGGGGACAGTCTCTGGAAACACCATATATTTT. Its protein product is CASSMGTVSGNTIYF. The variable domain in full, with the rest retrieved from reference TRBV19 and TRBJ1-3, is DGGITQSPKYLFRKEGQNVTLSCEQNLNHDAMYWYRQDPGQGLRLIYYSQIVNDFQKGDIAEGYSVSREKKESFPLTVTSAQKNPTAFYLCASSMGTVSGNTIYFGEGSWLTVV.

V usage is TRBV18 and J usage is TRBJ1-5, with TRBD1 identical over 9 bases. J lost 6 bases, V lost 4 bases, and 7 bases had no gene match. The CDR3 runs 15 residues. CDR1 and CDR2 (germline): KGHSH, LQKENI. The CDR3 here is CASSLTGGSGQPQHF. CDR3 DNA sequence: TGTGCCAGCTCACTCACAGGGGGCAGCGGTCAGCCCCAGCATTTT.

The chain recombines TRBV6-5 with TRBJ2-7; D may be TRBD2 (6 bases). The germline V and J ends were trimmed by 4 bases and 1 base, with 17 bases remaining between them. This CDR3 spans 16 amino acids. CDR1 is MNHEY, CDR2 SVGAGI, per germline. CDR3 nucleotides: TGTGCCAGCAGTTTCTCTAGCGTCAGACCTTCCTACGAGCAGTACTTC. Protein sequence: CASSFSSVRPSYEQYF.

The chain couples TRBV6-1 to TRBJ1-5; D may be TRBD1 (5 bases). Germline-derived CDR1 and CDR2 are MNHNS and SASEGT. Trimming removed 2 bases at V and 7 bases at J, with 12 bases between. CDR3 length: 14 residues. The CDR3 is CASSELSGIQPQHF. CDR3 in DNA: TGTGCCAGCAGTGAATTGTCAGGGATCCAGCCCCAGCATTTT.

This clone was detected only a few times. The rearrangement joins TRBV28 to TRBJ2-7, with D unclear. The CDR3 runs 17 residues. Germline CDR1 and CDR2: MDHEN and SYDVKM. V shed 3 bases and J shed 1 base, with 19 bases lying between them. The CDR3 region is CASSLALGQTDSYEQYF. DNA for the CDR3: TGTGCCAGCAGTTTGGCCCTAGGGCAGACTGATTCCTACGAGCAGTACTTC. The complete variable domain, with remaining parts taken from reference TRBV28 and TRBJ2-7, reads DVKVTQSSRYLVKRTGEKVFLECVQDMDHENMFWYRQDPGLGLRLIYFSYDVKMKEKGDIPEGYSVSREKKERFSLILESASTNQTSMYLCASSLALGQTDSYEQYFGPGTRLTVT.

The gene calls are TRBV11-3 and TRBJ2-2; possibly TRBD2 for D (5 bases). Trimming removed 0 bases from V and 6 bases from J, with 5 bases in between. The CDR3 is 13 amino acids. Germline V gene sequence: CDR1 SGHNT, CDR2 YENEEA. This CDR3 is CASSLEGAGELFF. In nucleotides, the CDR3 is TGTGCCAGCAGCTTAGAGGGAGCCGGGGAGCTGTTTTTT.

The chain recombines TRBV10-1 with TRBJ2-2; 12 nucleotides line up with TRBD2. This CDR3 comprises 21 residues. Germline lookup yields CDR1 WNHNN and CDR2 SYGVQD (reference sequence). The V and J ends lost 5 bases and 5 bases, in that order; junction bases with no gene match: 21. In nucleotides, the CDR3 is TGCGCCAGCAGTTCCCGTAACCCAAGGGGGGGAACTAGCGGGAGGACCGGGGAGCTGTTTTTT. It is translated as CASSSRNPRGGTSGRTGELFF.

The CDR3 loop is CASRGNTEAFF. In DNA, the CDR3 is TGTGCCAGCCGGGGGAACACTGAAGCTTTCTTT. This sequence joins TRBV3-1 (or the pseudogene TRBV3-2) and TRBJ1-1; D is uncertain. The V end lost 8 bases, the J end lost 1 base, and 5 bases lay between the germline ends. This CDR3 is 11 amino acids long. CDR1 LGHDT and CDR2 YNNKEL come from the germline V gene (reference sequence).

The chain joins TRBV19 to TRBJ2-2; D is perhaps TRBD1 or TRBD2 (5 bases each). Trimming removed 2 bases from V and 0 bases from J, with 7 bases in between. CDR3 length: 15 amino acids. Looked up from germline, CDR1 is LNHDA and CDR2 is SQIVND (reference sequence). The CDR3 here is CASSITGPNTGELFF. CDR3 nucleotide sequence: TGTGCCAGTAGTATAACGGGACCGAACACCGGGGAGCTGTTTTTT.

This clone has at least ten counts. The J gene is TRBJ1-5, the V gene TRBV5-1; 7 bases agree with TRBD1. This CDR3 spans 18 amino acids. Germline V gene lookup returns CDR1 SGHRS and CDR2 YFSETQ. Trimming at V came to 0 bases and at J to 0 bases, leaving 9 bases not matched to a gene. The CDR3 is CASSLGRGWAYSNQPQHF. DNA of the CDR3: TGCGCCAGCAGCTTGGGCAGGGGGTGGGCTTATAGCAATCAGCCCCAGCATTTT.

The chain joins TRBV28 to TRBJ1-2; no reliable D call. The V gene's germline CDR1 is MDHEN and CDR2 SYDVKM. V dropped 6 bases and J dropped 8 bases, with 19 bases sitting between them. This CDR3 is built from 14 residues. The CDR3 protein is CASRNRAAPQGYTF. CDR3 nucleotide sequence: TGTGCCAGCAGGAATAGGGCGGCGCCTCAGGGCTACACCTTC.

The gene calls are TRBV6-2 or TRBV6-3 and TRBJ2-1; TRBD2 agrees at 12 bases. The CDR3 runs to 15 residues. The V and J ends lost 6 bases and 9 bases, in that order; junction bases with no gene match: 9. Germline loops: CDR1 MNHEY, CDR2 SVGEGT. The CDR3 region is CASSDASGRAGEQFF. CDR3 bases: TGTGCCAGCAGCGACGCTAGCGGGAGGGCCGGTGAGCAGTTCTTC.

The chain recombines TRBV5-4 with TRBJ2-1; possibly TRBD2 for D (5 bases). Germline lookup yields CDR1 SGHNT and CDR2 YYREEE (reference sequence). The CDR3 is made up of 15 amino acids. V was cut by 0 bases and J by 9 bases, with 16 bases left in between. CDR3 protein: CASSLGALAFGEQFF. The CDR3 DNA sequence: TGTGCCAGCAGCTTGGGGGCCCTAGCTTTTGGTGAGCAGTTCTTC.

The chain has TRBV28 and TRBJ2-1; 9 bases fit TRBD1. Trimming took 3 bases from V and 3 from J; bases not matched to a gene: 6. This CDR3 is built from 16 residues. Germline CDR1 reads MDHEN; CDR2 reads SYDVKM. The DNA of the CDR3 is TGTGCCAGCAGTTTTTCGGGGACAGGGCACTACAATGAGCAGTTCTTC. Protein: CASSFSGTGHYNEQFF.